The 15 T cell receptor beta chains reported below all come from one sample, sequenced in a study of spatial heterogeneity in lung cancer. TCRdb recomputed calls from the 5' RACE reads with MiXCR, one row per CDR3 protein. The sample records some 47,000 distinct CDR3 sequences, 7.5% to 9% being singletons. This sample's time point: sample taken at primary tumor resection. Tumor, nontumor lung or frozen PBMC supplied whole RNA, sequenced without sorting. The starting material was PBMCs, obtained at surgery. All receptors come from a female donor with early-stage non-small cell lung cancer.

This clonotype was observed at least ten times. CDR3 loop: CASTPHLSYTDTQYF. The CDR3 nucleotides are TGTGCCAGCACTCCTCACCTCTCATACACAGATACGCAGTATTTT. This chain joins TRBV7-2 and TRBJ2-3; D is ambiguous. CDR3 length: 15 residues. CDR1 and CDR2 (germline): SGHTA, FQGNSA. The V end was cut by 7 bases, the J end by 2 bases, with 16 bases between. The entire variable domain, with the rest obtained from reference TRBV7-2 and TRBJ2-3, is as follows: GAGVSQSPSNKVTEKGKDVELRCDPISGHTALYWYRQSLGQGLEFLIYFQGNSAPDKSGLPSDRFSAERTGGSVSTLTIQRTQQEDSAVYLCASTPHLSYTDTQYFGPGTRLTVL.

This clonotype came up a few times. The chain joins TRBV7-2 to TRBJ2-3, with D perhaps matching TRBD2 (6 bases). Trimming stripped 5 bases from V and 4 bases from J, with 13 bases between. The CDR3 has 14 residues. From germline, CDR1 is SGHTA and CDR2 FQGNSA. The CDR3 coding sequence is TGTGCCAGCAGCGTAGGAACGGGGGCAGATACGCAGTATTTT. This translates into CASSVGTGADTQYF.

The CDR3 reads CASSPQFGTDYGYTF. In DNA form, the CDR3 reads TGTGCCAGCAGCCCCCAGTTCGGGACAGACTATGGCTACACCTTC. The V gene is TRBV4-2, the J gene TRBJ1-2; TRBD1 aligns across 7 bases. The CDR3 contains 15 residues. Germline V gene data show CDR1 as LGHNA and CDR2 as YNFKEQ. Trimming took 4 bases from V and 3 from J; bases not matched to a gene: 8.

This clonotype showed up just a few times. The chain links TRBV3-1 to TRBJ1-5, with 9 bases matching TRBD1. Germline V gene data show CDR1 as LGHDT and CDR2 as YNNKEL (reference sequence). The CDR3 runs 14 residues. J was trimmed by 5 bases and V by 4 bases; bases with no gene match: 3. The CDR3 here is CASSRTGEDQPQHF. The CDR3 DNA reads as TGTGCCAGCAGCCGGACAGGGGAGGATCAGCCCCAGCATTTT.

At least ten counts were recorded for this clonotype. The chain recombines TRBV29-1 with TRBJ2-5; D is perhaps TRBD2 (6 bases). V was pared by 3 bases and J by 0 bases, with 8 bases between. CDR1 and CDR2 (germline): SQVTM, ANQGSEA. The CDR3 has 13 residues. The CDR3 sequence: CSVDGGYQETQYF. Written as DNA, the CDR3 is TGCAGCGTTGATGGGGGGTACCAAGAGACCCAGTACTTC.

The chain recombines TRBV10-2 with TRBJ2-1; TRBD1 or TRBD2 may be the D gene (5 bases each). Germline-derived CDR1 and CDR2 are WSHSY and SAAADI. This CDR3 is 15 amino acids long. V shed 0 bases and J shed 4 bases, with 10 bases lying between them. The CDR3 loop is CASSESGTQYNEQFF. The CDR3 DNA sequence: TGCGCCAGCAGTGAGTCGGGGACCCAATACAATGAGCAGTTCTTC.

The chain employs TRBV6-2 or TRBV6-3 and TRBJ2-2, with a tentative D call TRBD1 (6 bases). The CDR3 has 13 residues. With 5 bases removed from V and 4 bases from J, the gap between germline ends came to 8 bases. CDR1 is MNHEY, CDR2 SVGEGT, per germline. CDR3 region: CASSQDSTGELFF. The CDR3 DNA reads as TGTGCCAGCAGTCAGGACAGCACCGGGGAGCTGTTTTTT.

This clonotype occurred many times. The chain links TRBV10-3 to TRBJ2-3; D possibly uses TRBD1 or TRBD2 (5 bases each). Looked up from germline, CDR1 is ENHRY and CDR2 is SYGVKD. V gave up 0 bases and J gave up 0 bases, with 10 bases separating them. CDR3 length: 16 amino acids. The CDR3: CAISESWGFSTDTQYF. DNA for the CDR3: TGTGCCATCAGTGAGTCTTGGGGGTTCAGCACAGATACGCAGTATTTT.

This clonotype was detected many times. The chain joins TRBV12-3 or TRBV12-4 to TRBJ2-6; D unclear. V was pared by 5 bases and J by 1 base, with 9 bases between. This CDR3 has 15 amino acids. The CDR3 coding sequence is TGTGCCAGCAGTCCAGGCGTATCTGGGGCCAACGTCCTGACTTTC. Translated: CASSPGVSGANVLTF.

This clonotype was detected only a few times. This sequence joins TRBV7-9 and TRBJ2-7, with TRBD1 as a possible D gene (6 bases). The CDR3 is made up of 13 amino acids. V was shortened by 4 bases and J by 2 bases, with 9 bases between the two germline ends. Germline V gene sequence: CDR1 SEHNR, CDR2 FQNEAQ (reference sequence). The DNA for the CDR3 is TGTGCCAGCAGCTGGGACACCCCCTACGAGCAGTACTTC. Amino acids: CASSWDTPYEQYF.

The chain recombines TRBV6-5 with TRBJ1-4, with unresolved D. Trimming shortened V by 4 bases and J by 8 bases, and 5 bases separated the two germline ends. Germline V gene sequence: CDR1 MNHEY, CDR2 SVGAGI. The CDR3 runs 11 residues. CDR3 region: CASSSREKLFF. Here the CDR3 DNA reads TGTGCCAGCAGTTCAAGGGAAAAACTGTTTTTT.

This clonotype was observed a few times. CDR3 bases: TGTGCCAGCGGAACTAGTCTTTCTGGGGCCAACGTCCTGACTTTC. Protein: CASGTSLSGANVLTF. This chain connects TRBV13 to TRBJ2-6; D possibly corresponds to TRBD2 (5 bases). The V end was cut by 8 bases, the J end by 1 base, with 12 bases between. The CDR3 is made up of 15 amino acids. CDR1 and CDR2 from the germline V gene are PRHDT and FYEKMQ (reference sequence).

There are a few counts of this clonotype. The chain joins TRBV7-9 to TRBJ1-2, with D unclear. Between the trimmed V and J ends, which lost 2 bases and 0 bases, there was a span of 16 bases. This CDR3 comprises 17 residues. The germline V gene has CDR1 SEHNR and CDR2 FQNEAQ (reference sequence). The CDR3 DNA reads as TGTGCCAGCAGCTTAAGTTTGTTACCAGCTACTAACTATGGCTACACCTTC. This translates into CASSLSLLPATNYGYTF.

As for this clonotype: This may be a read error: a much more frequent sequence differs by one nucleotide. The V call is TRBV7-2, the J call TRBJ2-7; maybe TRBD2 (6 bases). Germline V gives CDR1 SGHTA, CDR2 FQGNSA. The CDR3 runs to 15 residues. The CDR3 here is CVSSLEVAASYEQYF. CDR3 bases: TGTGTCAGCAGCTTAGAGGTAGCGGCCTCCTACGAGCAGTACTTC.

This rearrangement joins TRBV18 to TRBJ1-4, with unresolved D. CDR3 length: 14 amino acids. Germline lookup yields CDR1 KGHSH and CDR2 LQKENI. V lost 2 bases and J lost 1, with 5 bases in between. As DNA, the CDR3 is TGTGCCAGCTCACCAATAGGAACTAATGAAAAACTGTTTTTT. Its protein is CASSPIGTNEKLFF.